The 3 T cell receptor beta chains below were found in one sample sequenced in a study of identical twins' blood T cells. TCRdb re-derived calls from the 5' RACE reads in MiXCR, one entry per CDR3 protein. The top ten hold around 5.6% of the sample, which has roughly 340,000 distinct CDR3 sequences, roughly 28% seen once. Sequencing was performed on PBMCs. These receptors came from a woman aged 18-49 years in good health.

The chain's CDR3 is CAISESRQVTYGYTF. The CDR3 region has the DNA TGTGCCATCAGTGAGTCGAGACAGGTTACCTATGGCTACACCTTC. The chain joins TRBV10-3 to TRBJ1-2, with D perhaps TRBD1 (6 bases). The CDR3 has 15 residues. Germline CDR1 and CDR2: ENHRY and SYGVKD. V lost 0 bases to trimming and J lost 4 bases, with 12 bases between them.

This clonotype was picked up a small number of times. The CDR3 nucleotides read TGCGCCAGCAGCTCCCGGACAGTTAGGGGGAACACCGGGGAGCTGTTTTTT. Translation: CASSSRTVRGNTGELFF. The V and J genes are TRBV5-1 and TRBJ2-2; D is possibly TRBD1 (6 bases). V was trimmed by 3 bases and J by 1 base, leaving 16 bases between them. CDR1 and CDR2 from the germline V gene are SGHRS and YFSETQ. The CDR3 is 17 residues long.

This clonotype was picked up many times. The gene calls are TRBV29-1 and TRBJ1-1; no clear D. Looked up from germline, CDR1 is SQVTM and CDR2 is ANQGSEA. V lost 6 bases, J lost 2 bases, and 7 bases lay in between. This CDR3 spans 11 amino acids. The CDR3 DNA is TGCAGCGTCTCACGTAACACTGAAGCTTTCTTT. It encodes CSVSRNTEAFF.